The sequence of this TCR beta chain was determined in a study of blood T cells in healthy people across ages. V was shortened by 5 bases and J by 5 bases, with 16 bases between the two germline ends. This CDR3 comprises 14 residues. Per the germline V gene, CDR1 is SQVTM and CDR2 is ANQGSEA. Then a second PCR, running roughly 7 to 11 cycles, was carried out with a sample-barcoded 5' primer and a J-beta primer mix. From the 5' RACE reads, TCRdb called clonotypes with MiXCR, one entry per CDR3 protein. The sample includes about 510,000 distinct CDR3 sequences, approximately 26% of them seen just once. These data were also filed under a second study, of T cells of mothers and their children.

Sequencing used blood. The sequence was collected from a boy between 2 and 15 years old in good health. The chain combines TRBV29-1 with TRBJ2-1; D is uncertain. Here the CDR3 DNA reads TGCAGCGTTTGCAGACTCGAGGTCAACAATGAGCAGTTCTTC. Its protein product is CSVCRLEVNNEQFF.